This record looks at one TCR beta chain sequence and its context. Its specificity is not known. The data derive from a study of T cell responses to AZD1222 COVID-19 vaccine. General study findings and limits: Spike as a whole was targeted by vaccine-associated CD4 TCRs, dominant at 160-218 and 743-854.

Generated by immunoSEQ multiplex PCR, the TCRdb table keeps only in-frame clones and is missing some. The sample has around 130,000 clones; 75% to 95% are singletons. This CDR3 is 15 amino acids long. Germline values: CDR1 SGHTA, CDR2 FQGTGA. V was clipped by 1 base and J by 4 bases, with 13 bases between them. Sequencing used peripheral blood, obtained on day 0 of AZD1222 vaccination. This rearrangement joins TRBV7-3 to TRBJ2-5; the D call may be TRBD1 or TRBD2 (6 bases each). The receptor's source is an adult in good health. Written as DNA, the CDR3 is TGTGCCAGCAGCTTAATGTCAGGGGAGGCAGAGACCCAGTACTTC. It encodes CASSLMSGEAETQYF.